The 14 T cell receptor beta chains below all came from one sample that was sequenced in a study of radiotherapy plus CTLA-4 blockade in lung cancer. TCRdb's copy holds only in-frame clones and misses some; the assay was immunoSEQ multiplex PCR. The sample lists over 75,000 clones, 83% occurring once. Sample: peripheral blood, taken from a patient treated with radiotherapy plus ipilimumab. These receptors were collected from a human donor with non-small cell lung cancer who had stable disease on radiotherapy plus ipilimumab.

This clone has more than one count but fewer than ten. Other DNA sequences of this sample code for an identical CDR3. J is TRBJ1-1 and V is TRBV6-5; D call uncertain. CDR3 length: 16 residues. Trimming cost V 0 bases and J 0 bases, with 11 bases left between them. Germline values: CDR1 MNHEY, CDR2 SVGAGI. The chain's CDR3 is CASSYSSFALNTEAFF. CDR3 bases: TGTGCCAGCAGTTACTCGAGTTTCGCATTGAACACTGAAGCTTTCTTT.

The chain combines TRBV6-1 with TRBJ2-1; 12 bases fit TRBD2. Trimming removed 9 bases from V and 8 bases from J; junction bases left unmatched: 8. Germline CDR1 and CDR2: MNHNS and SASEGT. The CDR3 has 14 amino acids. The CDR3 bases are TGTGCCAGTAGACTAGCGGGGGATAAGGATGAGCAGTTCTTC. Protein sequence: CASRLAGDKDEQFF.

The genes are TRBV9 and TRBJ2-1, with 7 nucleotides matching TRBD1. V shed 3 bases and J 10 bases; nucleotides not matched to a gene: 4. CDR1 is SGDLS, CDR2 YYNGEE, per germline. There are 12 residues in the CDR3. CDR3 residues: CASSATGREQFF. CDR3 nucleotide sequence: TGTGCCAGCAGCGCGACAGGGCGAGAGCAGTTCTTC.

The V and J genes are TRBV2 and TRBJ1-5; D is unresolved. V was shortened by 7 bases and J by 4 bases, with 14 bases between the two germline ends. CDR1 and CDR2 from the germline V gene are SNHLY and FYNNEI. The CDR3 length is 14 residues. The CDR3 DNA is TGTGCCAGCAACCTAATGACCCAGAATCAGCCCCAGCATTTT. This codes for CASNLMTQNQPQHF.

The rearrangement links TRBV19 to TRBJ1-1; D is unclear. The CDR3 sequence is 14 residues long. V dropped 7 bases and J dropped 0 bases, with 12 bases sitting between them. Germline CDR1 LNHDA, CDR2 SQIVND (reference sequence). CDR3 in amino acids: CASTARPMNTEAFF. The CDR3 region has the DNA TGTGCCAGTACCGCCCGGCCCATGAACACTGAAGCTTTCTTT.

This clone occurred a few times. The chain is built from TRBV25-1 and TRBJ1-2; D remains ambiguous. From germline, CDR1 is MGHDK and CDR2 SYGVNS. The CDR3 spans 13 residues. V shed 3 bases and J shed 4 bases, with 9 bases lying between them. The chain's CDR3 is CASSESNTYGYTF. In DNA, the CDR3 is TGTGCCAGCAGTGAGTCGAACACCTATGGCTACACCTTC.

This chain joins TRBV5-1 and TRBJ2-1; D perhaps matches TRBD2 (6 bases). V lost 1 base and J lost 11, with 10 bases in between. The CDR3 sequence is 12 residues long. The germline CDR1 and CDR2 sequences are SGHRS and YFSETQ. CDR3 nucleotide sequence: TGCGCCAGCAGCTTGAGGGAGGCCAAGCAGTTCTTC. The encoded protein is CASSLREAKQFF.

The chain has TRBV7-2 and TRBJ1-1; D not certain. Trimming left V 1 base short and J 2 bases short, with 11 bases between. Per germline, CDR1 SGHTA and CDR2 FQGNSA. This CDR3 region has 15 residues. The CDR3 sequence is CASSLDPDPNTEAFF. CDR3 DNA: TGTGCCAGCAGCTTAGATCCGGACCCCAACACTGAAGCTTTCTTT.

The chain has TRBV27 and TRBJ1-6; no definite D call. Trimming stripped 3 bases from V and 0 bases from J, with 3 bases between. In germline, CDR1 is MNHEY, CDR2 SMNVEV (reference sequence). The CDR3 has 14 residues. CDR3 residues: CASSFSSYNSPLHF. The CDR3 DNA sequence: TGTGCCAGCAGTTTCAGCTCCTATAATTCACCCCTCCACTTT.

In DNA form, the CDR3 reads TGTGCCAGTAGTATGTACACTAGCACAGATACGCAGTATTTT. It specifies CASSMYTSTDTQYF. This chain connects TRBV19 to TRBJ2-3; D gene uncertain. This CDR3 region has 14 residues. The V end was cut by 3 bases, the J end by 0 bases, with 7 bases between. CDR1 is LNHDA, CDR2 SQIVND, per germline (reference sequence).

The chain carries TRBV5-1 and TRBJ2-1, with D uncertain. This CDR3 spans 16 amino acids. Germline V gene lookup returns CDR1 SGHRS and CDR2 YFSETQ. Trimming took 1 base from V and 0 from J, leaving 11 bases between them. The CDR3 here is CASSLPIRSSYNEQFF. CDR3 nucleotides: TGCGCCAGCAGCTTGCCTATAAGGAGCTCCTACAATGAGCAGTTCTTC.

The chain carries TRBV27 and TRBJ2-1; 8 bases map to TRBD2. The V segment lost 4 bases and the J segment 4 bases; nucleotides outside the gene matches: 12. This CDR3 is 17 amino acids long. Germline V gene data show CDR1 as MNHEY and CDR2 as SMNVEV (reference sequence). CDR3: CASSSTTGTRAYNEQFF. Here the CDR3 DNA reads TGTGCCAGCAGTTCAACCACCGGGACTAGGGCATACAATGAGCAGTTCTTC.

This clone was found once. As DNA, the CDR3 is TGTGCCAGCAGCCCGACAGTCTTCAGCTCCTACGAGCAGTACTTC. Amino acid sequence: CASSPTVFSSYEQYF. V and J are TRBV5-4 and TRBJ2-7, with D perhaps matching TRBD1 (5 bases). This CDR3 is 15 amino acids long. CDR1 and CDR2 (germline): SGHNT, YYREEE (reference sequence). V dropped 4 bases and J dropped 0 bases, with 14 bases sitting between them.

The CDR3 loop reads CASREGQGANSPLHF. Written as DNA, the CDR3 is TGTGCCAGTAGAGAAGGACAGGGGGCTAATTCACCCCTCCACTTT. The chain joins TRBV19 to TRBJ1-6, with 11 nucleotides matching TRBD1. Germline assignment: CDR1 LNHDA and CDR2 SQIVND (reference sequence). The CDR3 has 15 amino acids. The V gene end was trimmed by 6 bases and the J gene end by 6 bases; junction bases not matched to a gene: 4.